Many counts were recorded for the clone carrying this T cell receptor beta chain. Its target is not known. CD45RA-negative memory and CD45RA+ naive subsets were split from the CD4+ cells. Once extracted for a subset, genomic DNA was divided evenly among several immunoSEQ plates. Only in-frame clones appear in the TCRdb table, and some are missing; sequencing was by immunoSEQ multiplex PCR. The sample has approximately 1,000,000 clones, 75% to 85% seen once; the top ten hold under 0.65%. J was trimmed by 8 bases and V by 4 bases; bases with no gene match: 5. The CDR3 length is 14 residues. Germline CDR1 and CDR2: MNHNS and SASEGT. These data belong to a study of shared clonotypes between healthy human individuals. Study-wide points: Among non-shared clonotypes, generation probabilities were lower than among those shared by all four donors.

The specimen was memory CD4+ T cells from PBMCs. The subset was: CD45RA-negative fraction. This sequence joins TRBV6-1 and TRBJ1-6; TRBD1 agrees at 7 bases. The receptor was isolated from a man between 18 and 29 years old in good health. Some clones in this sample may be carry-over from other donors' samples. The CDR3 loop reads CASSAQGDYSPLHF. CDR3 nucleotide sequence: TGTGCCAGCAGTGCTCAGGGGGATTATTCACCCCTCCACTTT.